The entry below describes one TCR beta chain. The antigen remains undetermined. The data derive from a study of yellow fever vaccine responses in identical twins. General observations from the study: Reports say the vaccine T cell response in twins looked partly convergent and partly personalized.

TCRdb itself ran the RT-PCR reads through MiXCR, one entry per CDR3 protein. The sample holds about 2,400 distinct CDR3 sequences, approximately 84% seen once. CDR1 is SGHAT and CDR2 is FQNNGV in the germline V gene. The CDR3 totals 14 residues. V was clipped by 1 base and J by 5 bases, with 8 bases between them. Material: T cells from blood (PBMCs), unsorted or a sorted subset (not recorded which), obtained before or after yellow fever vaccination (not recorded which). The rearrangement uses TRBV11-2 and TRBJ2-2; possible D gene TRBD2, 5 bases. This clonotype was sampled from a female donor who received the yellow fever vaccine. This CDR3 is CASSLGGSTGELFF. The CDR3 DNA sequence: TGTGCCAGCAGCTTAGGCGGGTCGACCGGGGAGCTGTTTTTT.